The table lists the clone carrying this T cell receptor beta chain with many counts. TRAV- and TRBV-specific primers, spanning alpha and beta chains, primed first-strand cDNA. A roughly 20-cycle PCR with a constant-region primer and V-primer adapter amplified TCRs. By in vitro transcription, the isolated mRNA was amplified. TCRdb re-derived calls from the reads in MiXCR, one entry per CDR3 protein. The sample shows 55,000 to 65,000 distinct CDR3 sequences, 26% of them seen only once. This entry belongs to a study of low-dose radiotherapy and immunotherapy resistance in tumors. Across the study: Members of Cohort 2 were treated with 1 Gy per fraction every two weeks; their total was 13 Gy over 26 weeks. Once cycle 1 day 1 began, patients took oral aspirin 300 mg daily for four cycles.

Time point reported: before trial treatment. Donors were treated with nivolumab, ipilimumab, aspirin, and low-dose cyclophosphamide and radiotherapy. J was trimmed by 2 bases and V by 3 bases; bases with no gene match: 2. Looked up from germline, CDR1 is KGHSH and CDR2 is LQKENI. CDR3 length: 14 amino acids. The chain combines TRBV18 with TRBJ2-5; 8 bases are shared with TRBD1. This TCR came from a male donor with rectosigmoid adenocarcinoma. Specimen: PBMCs, collected before treatment. CDR3 nucleotide sequence: TGTGCCAGCTCACCTGGACAGGGACAAGAGACCCAGTACTTC. This sequence encodes CASSPGQGQETQYF.